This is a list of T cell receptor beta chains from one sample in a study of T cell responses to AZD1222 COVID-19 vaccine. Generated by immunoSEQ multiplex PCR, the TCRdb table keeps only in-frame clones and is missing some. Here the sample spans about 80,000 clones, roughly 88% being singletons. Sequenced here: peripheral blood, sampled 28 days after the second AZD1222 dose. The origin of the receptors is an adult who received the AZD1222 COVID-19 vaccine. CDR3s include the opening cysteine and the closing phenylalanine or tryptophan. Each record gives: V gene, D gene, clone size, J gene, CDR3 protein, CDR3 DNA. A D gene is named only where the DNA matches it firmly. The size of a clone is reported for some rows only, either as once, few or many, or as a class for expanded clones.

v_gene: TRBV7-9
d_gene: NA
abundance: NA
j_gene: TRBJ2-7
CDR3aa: CASSSGTRYEQYF
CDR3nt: TGTGCCAGCAGCTCGGGGACACGATACGAGCAGTACTTC

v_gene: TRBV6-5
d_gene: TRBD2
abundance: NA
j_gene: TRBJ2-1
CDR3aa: CASSLSGGLSYEQFF
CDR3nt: TGTGCCAGCAGTCTCAGCGGGGGCCTTAGTTATGAGCAGTTCTTC

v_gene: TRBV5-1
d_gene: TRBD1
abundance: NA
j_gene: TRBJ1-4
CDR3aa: CASRFLRDSNEKLFF
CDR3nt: TGCGCCAGCAGGTTCTTACGGGACAGCAATGAAAAACTGTTTTTT

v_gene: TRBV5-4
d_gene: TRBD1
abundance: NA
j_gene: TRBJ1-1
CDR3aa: CASSSGQRNTEAFF
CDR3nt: TGTGCCAGCAGCTCGGGACAGCGGAACACTGAAGCTTTCTTT

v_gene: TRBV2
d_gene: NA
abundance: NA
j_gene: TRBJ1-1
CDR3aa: CASSEALRGAGAFF
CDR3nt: TGTGCCAGCAGTGAAGCGCTTCGGGGGGCGGGAGCTTTCTTT

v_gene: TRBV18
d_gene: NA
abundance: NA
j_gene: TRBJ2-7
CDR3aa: CASSSSSSYEQYF
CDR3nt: TGTGCCAGCTCAAGCAGTAGCTCCTACGAGCAGTACTTC

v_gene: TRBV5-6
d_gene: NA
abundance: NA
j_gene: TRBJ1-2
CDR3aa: CASQDYGQHYGYTF
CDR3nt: TGTGCCAGCCAGGACTATGGACAGCACTATGGCTACACCTTC

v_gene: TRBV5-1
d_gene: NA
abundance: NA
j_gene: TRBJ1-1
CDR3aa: CASSLGQMNTEAFF
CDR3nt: TGCGCCAGCAGCTTGGGTCAGATGAACACTGAAGCTTTCTTT

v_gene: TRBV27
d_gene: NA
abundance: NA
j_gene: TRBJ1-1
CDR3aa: CASSLSGLGTEAFF
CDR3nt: TGTGCCAGCAGTTTATCGGGCCTGGGCACTGAAGCTTTCTTT

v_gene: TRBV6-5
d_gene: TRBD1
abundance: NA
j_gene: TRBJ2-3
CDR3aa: CASKFDRGGTDTQYF
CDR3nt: TGTGCCAGCAAGTTCGACAGGGGGGGCACAGATACGCAGTATTTT

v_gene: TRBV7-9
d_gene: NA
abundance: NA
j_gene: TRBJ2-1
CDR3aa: CASSLNRKGSSYNEQFF
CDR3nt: TGTGCCAGCAGCTTAAACCGGAAGGGGAGCTCCTACAATGAGCAGTTCTTC

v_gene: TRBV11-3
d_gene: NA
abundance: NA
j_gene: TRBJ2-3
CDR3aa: CASSLGQGTDTQYF
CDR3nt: TGTGCCAGCAGCTTAGGACAGGGCACAGATACGCAGTATTTT

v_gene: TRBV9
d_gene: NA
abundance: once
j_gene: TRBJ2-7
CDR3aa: CASSVGGSSYEQYF
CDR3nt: TGTGCCAGCAGCGTTGGGGGATCTTCCTACGAGCAGTACTTC

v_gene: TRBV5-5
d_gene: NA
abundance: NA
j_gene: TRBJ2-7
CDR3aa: CASSLGPGNSYEQYF
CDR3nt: TGTGCCAGCAGCTTGGGGCCCGGGAACTCCTACGAGCAGTACTTC

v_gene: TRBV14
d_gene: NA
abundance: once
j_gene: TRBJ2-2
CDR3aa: CASSPGGIQNTGELFF
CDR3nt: TGTGCCAGCAGCCCCGGCGGTATACAGAACACCGGGGAGCTGTTTTTT

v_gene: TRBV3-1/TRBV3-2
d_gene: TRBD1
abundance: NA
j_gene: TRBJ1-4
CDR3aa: CASSQAGQGEKLFF
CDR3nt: TGTGCCAGCAGCCAAGCGGGACAGGGGGAAAAACTGTTTTTT

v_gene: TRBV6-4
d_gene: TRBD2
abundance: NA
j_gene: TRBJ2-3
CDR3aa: CASSDSRGGTDTQYF
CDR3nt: TGTGCCAGCAGTGACTCGCGGGGGGGCACAGATACGCAGTATTTT

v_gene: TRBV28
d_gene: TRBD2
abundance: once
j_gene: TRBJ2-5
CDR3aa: CASSLLAGPGETQYF
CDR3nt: TGTGCCAGCAGTTTACTAGCGGGGCCAGGGGAGACCCAGTACTTC

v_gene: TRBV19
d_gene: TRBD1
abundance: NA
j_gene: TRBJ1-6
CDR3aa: CASSRETGTGGSPLHF
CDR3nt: TGTGCCAGTAGTAGGGAAACCGGGACAGGTGGATCACCCCTCCACTTT

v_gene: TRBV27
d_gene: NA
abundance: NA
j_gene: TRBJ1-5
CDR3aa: CASSPRLGNQPQHF
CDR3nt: TGTGCCAGCAGCCCTCGATTAGGCAATCAGCCCCAGCATTTT

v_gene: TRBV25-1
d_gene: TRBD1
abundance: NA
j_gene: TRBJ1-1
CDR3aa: CASARQGNFEAFF
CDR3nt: TGTGCCAGCGCGAGACAGGGGAACTTTGAAGCTTTCTTT

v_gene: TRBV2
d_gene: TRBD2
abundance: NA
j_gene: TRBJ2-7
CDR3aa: CAARPGLPYEQYF
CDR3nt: TGTGCCGCCAGGCCGGGACTACCCTACGAGCAGTACTTC

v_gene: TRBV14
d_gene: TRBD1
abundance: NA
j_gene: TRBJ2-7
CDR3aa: CASSHGTALSYEQYF
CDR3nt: TGTGCCAGCAGCCATGGGACAGCCCTCTCCTACGAGCAGTACTTC

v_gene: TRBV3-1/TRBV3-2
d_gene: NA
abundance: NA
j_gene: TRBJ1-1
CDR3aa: CASSQGRNTEAFF
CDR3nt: TGTGCCAGCAGCCAAGGCAGGAACACTGAAGCTTTCTTT

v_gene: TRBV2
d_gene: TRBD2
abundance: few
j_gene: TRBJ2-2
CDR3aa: CASSGHGTRRTGELFF
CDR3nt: TGTGCCAGCAGTGGGCACGGGACTAGGAGAACCGGGGAGCTGTTTTTT

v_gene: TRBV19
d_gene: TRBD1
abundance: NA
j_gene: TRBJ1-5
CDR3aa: CASSRDSNQPQHF
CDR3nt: TGTGCCAGTAGTAGGGACAGTAATCAGCCCCAGCATTTT

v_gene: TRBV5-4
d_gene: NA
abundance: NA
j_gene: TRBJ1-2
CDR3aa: CASSSLGLFGYTF
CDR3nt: TGTGCCAGCAGCTCCCTAGGACTATTCGGCTACACCTTC

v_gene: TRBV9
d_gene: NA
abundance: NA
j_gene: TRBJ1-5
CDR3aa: CASSGRRGGYSNQPQHF
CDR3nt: TGTGCCAGCAGCGGGAGGAGGGGCGGATATAGCAATCAGCCCCAGCATTTT

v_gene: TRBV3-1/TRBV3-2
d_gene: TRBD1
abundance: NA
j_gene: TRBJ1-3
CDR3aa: CATGTAGNTIYF
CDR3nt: TGTGCCACCGGGACAGCGGGAAACACCATATATTTT

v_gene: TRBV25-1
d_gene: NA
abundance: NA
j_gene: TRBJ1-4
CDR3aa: CASSENAPEKLFF
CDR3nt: TGTGCCAGCAGTGAAAATGCCCCTGAAAAACTGTTTTTT

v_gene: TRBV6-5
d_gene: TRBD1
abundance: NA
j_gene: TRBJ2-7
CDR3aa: CASSYSGTGSYEQYF
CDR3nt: TGTGCCAGCAGTTACTCCGGGACAGGCTCCTACGAGCAGTACTTC

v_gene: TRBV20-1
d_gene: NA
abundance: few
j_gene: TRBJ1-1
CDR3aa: CSALGHKILF
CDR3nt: TGCAGTGCCCTGGGACACAAGATACTTTTT

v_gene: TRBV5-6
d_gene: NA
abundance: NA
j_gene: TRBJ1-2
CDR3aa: CASWGLSLGYTF
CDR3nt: TGTGCCAGCTGGGGGCTGAGTCTCGGCTACACCTTC

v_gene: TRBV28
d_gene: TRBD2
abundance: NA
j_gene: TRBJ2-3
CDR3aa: CASSVARGFLITDTQYF
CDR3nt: TGTGCCAGCAGTGTGGCGCGGGGGTTTCTCATCACAGATACGCAGTATTTT

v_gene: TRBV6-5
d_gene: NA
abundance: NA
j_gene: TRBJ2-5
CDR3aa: CASGDGVGTQYF
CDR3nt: TGTGCCAGCGGGGACGGAGTCGGGACCCAGTACTTC

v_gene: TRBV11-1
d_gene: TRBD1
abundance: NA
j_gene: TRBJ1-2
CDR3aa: CASSLAGTAYYTF
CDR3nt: TGTGCCAGCAGCTTAGCCGGGACAGCGTACTACACCTTC

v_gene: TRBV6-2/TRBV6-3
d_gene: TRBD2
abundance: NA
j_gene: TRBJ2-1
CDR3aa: CASSYLPAGGWYEQFF
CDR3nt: TGTGCCAGCAGTTACCTTCCAGCGGGGGGATGGTATGAGCAGTTCTTC

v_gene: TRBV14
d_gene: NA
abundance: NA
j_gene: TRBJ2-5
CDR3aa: CASSQDPRTQYF
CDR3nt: TGTGCCAGCAGCCAAGATCCTCGGACCCAGTACTTC

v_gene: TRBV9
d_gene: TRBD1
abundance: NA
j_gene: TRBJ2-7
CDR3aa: CASSVRGDRESARYEQYF
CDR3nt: TGTGCCAGCAGCGTACGGGGTGACAGGGAATCGGCCCGCTACGAGCAGTACTTC

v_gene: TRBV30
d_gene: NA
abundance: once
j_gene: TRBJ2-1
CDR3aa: CAWSVPLEINDEQFF
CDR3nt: TGTGCCTGGAGTGTACCGCTAGAAATCAACGATGAGCAGTTCTTC

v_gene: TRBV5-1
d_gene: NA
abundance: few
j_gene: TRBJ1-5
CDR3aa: CASSLTGYSNQPQHF
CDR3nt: TGCGCCAGCAGCCTGACAGGTTATAGCAATCAGCCCCAGCATTTT

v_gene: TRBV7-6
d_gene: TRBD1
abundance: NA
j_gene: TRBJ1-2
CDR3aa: CASSSDRDAYYGYTF
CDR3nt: TGTGCCAGCAGCTCAGACAGGGATGCATACTATGGCTACACCTTC

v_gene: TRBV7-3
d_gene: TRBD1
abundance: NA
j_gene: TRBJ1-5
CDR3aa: CASIRCRDRVLQPQHF
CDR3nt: TGTGCCAGCATCCGATGCCGGGACAGAGTACTTCAGCCCCAGCATTTT

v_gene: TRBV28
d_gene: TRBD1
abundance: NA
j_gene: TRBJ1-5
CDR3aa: CASSLNWTGKVGNQPQHF
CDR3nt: TGTGCCAGCAGTTTAAACTGGACAGGGAAGGTGGGCAATCAGCCCCAGCATTTT

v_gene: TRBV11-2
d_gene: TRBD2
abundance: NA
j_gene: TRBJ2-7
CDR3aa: CASSLKGGGPRKLYEQYF
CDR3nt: TGTGCCAGCAGCTTAAAGGGCGGGGGTCCGAGGAAACTATACGAGCAGTACTTC

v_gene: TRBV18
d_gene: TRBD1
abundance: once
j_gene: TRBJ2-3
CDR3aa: CASLQGADTQYF
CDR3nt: TGTGCCAGCCTCCAGGGGGCAGATACGCAGTATTTT

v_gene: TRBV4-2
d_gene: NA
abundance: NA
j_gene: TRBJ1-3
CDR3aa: CASSQDVRTASGNTIYF
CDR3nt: TGTGCCAGCAGCCAAGATGTTCGTACAGCCTCTGGAAACACCATATATTTT

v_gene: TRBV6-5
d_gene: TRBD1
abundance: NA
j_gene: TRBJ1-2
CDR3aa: CASTSTGGLGGYTF
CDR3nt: TGTGCCAGCACCTCGACAGGGGGACTTGGTGGCTACACCTTC

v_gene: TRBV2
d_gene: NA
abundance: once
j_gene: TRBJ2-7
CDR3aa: CASCGQGGYYEQYF
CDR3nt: TGTGCCAGCTGCGGCCAGGGGGGGTACTACGAGCAGTACTTC

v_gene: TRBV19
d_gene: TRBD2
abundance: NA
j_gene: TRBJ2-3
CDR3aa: CASSMRPISGGSTDTQYF
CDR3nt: TGTGCCAGTAGTATGAGGCCTATTAGCGGGGGATCCACAGATACGCAGTATTTT

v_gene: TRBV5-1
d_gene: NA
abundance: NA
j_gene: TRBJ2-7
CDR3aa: CASSSVLGRNYEQYF
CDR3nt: TGCGCCAGCAGCTCCGTTTTAGGGCGAAACTACGAGCAGTACTTC

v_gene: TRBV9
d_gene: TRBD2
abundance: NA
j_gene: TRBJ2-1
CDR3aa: CASSVETSGGNEQFF
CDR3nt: TGTGCCAGCAGCGTAGAGACTAGCGGGGGGAATGAGCAGTTCTTC

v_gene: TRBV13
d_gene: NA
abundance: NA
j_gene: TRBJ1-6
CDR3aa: CASSWIGNSPLHF
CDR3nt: TGTGCCAGCAGTTGGATAGGGAATTCACCCCTCCACTTT

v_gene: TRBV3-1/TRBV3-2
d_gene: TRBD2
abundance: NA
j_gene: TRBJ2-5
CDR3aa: CASSPSLAGEETQYF
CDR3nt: TGTGCCAGCAGCCCTTCACTAGCGGGGGAAGAGACCCAGTACTTC

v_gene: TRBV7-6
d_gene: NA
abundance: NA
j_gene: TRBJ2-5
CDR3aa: CASSPTGYPETQYF
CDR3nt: TGTGCCAGCAGCCCAACAGGCTATCCAGAGACCCAGTACTTC